One and the same sample provided the 21 T cell receptor beta chains below, sequenced in a study of OX40 agonist ivuxolimab in advanced cancers. TCRdb keeps only in-frame clones here, not all; method: immunoSEQ multiplex PCR. The sample yields fewer than 85,000 clones, around 87% seen once. This sample comprised CD4+ or CD8+ T cells sorted from blood, obtained in a trial of the OX40 agonist ivuxolimab. The receptors were gathered from an adult with an advanced solid tumor such as melanoma, head and neck, liver or kidney cancer.

The chain employs TRBV7-2 and TRBJ1-1, with TRBD1 matching 7 bases. The V and J ends lost 6 bases and 5 bases, in that order; junction bases with no gene match: 3. This CDR3 comprises 12 residues. The germline gives CDR1 SGHTA, CDR2 FQGNSA. The CDR3: CASSRGLTEAFF. CDR3 DNA sequence: TGTGCCAGCAGTAGGGGGCTAACTGAAGCTTTCTTT.

The chain couples TRBV5-1 to TRBJ2-2; weak D call: TRBD1 (6 bases). The CDR3 length is 15 residues. CDR1 and CDR2 from the germline V gene are SGHRS and YFSETQ. V gave up 0 bases and J gave up 7 bases, with 13 bases separating them. CDR3 sequence (DNA): TGCGCCAGCAGCTTGGTTCAGGGGTCGGGCGGGGAGCTGTTTTTT. This encodes CASSLVQGSGGELFF.

This clone was counted only a few times. The chain links TRBV9 to TRBJ1-4; D remains ambiguous. Trimming removed 3 bases from V and 8 bases from J, with 17 bases in between. Germline CDR1 and CDR2: SGDLS and YYNGEE. The CDR3 length is 15 residues. CDR3 loop: CASSAEGGLGEKLFF. In DNA form, the CDR3 reads TGTGCCAGCAGCGCTGAGGGAGGGTTGGGGGAAAAACTGTTTTTT.

This chain connects TRBV9 to TRBJ2-1; D perhaps matches TRBD2 (6 bases). Germline V gene sequence: CDR1 SGDLS, CDR2 YYNGEE. V lost 0 bases and J lost 7, with 8 bases in between. The CDR3 is made up of 13 amino acids. The CDR3 here is CASSVEGRNEQFF. Here the CDR3 DNA reads TGTGCCAGCAGCGTAGAAGGGAGGAATGAGCAGTTCTTC.

The V call is TRBV6-1, the J call TRBJ1-2, with D tentatively TRBD1 (5 bases). There are 14 residues in the CDR3. V dropped 4 bases and J dropped 6 bases, with 15 bases sitting between them. CDR1 and CDR2 (germline): MNHNS, SASEGT. The CDR3 nucleotides are TGTGCCAGCAGTGTTCGGCAGGGAGGGGATGGCTACACCTTC. This codes for CASSVRQGGDGYTF.

The chain joins TRBV9 to TRBJ2-5; TRBD1 might be the D (6 bases). Germline CDR1 and CDR2: SGDLS and YYNGEE. CDR3 size: 17 residues. V was cut by 0 bases and J by 5 bases, with 20 bases left in between. DNA for the CDR3: TGTGCCAGCAGCGTAGACCTACCGGACAGACCTGGGGAGACCCAGTACTTC. Its translation: CASSVDLPDRPGETQYF.

This chain uses TRBV4-1 with TRBJ2-7; unclear D gene. The germline V gene has CDR1 MGHRA and CDR2 YSYEKL. Deletions cut 0 bases from V and 3 bases from J, with 15 bases between. This CDR3 is built from 16 residues. The CDR3 here is CASSQEGRHHFYEQYF. The CDR3 DNA reads TGCGCCAGCAGCCAAGAAGGCAGACACCACTTCTACGAGCAGTACTTC.

This clone is a singleton in its sample. The genes are TRBV6-6 and TRBJ2-7; TRBD1 might be the D (5 bases). The CDR3 has 13 amino acids. V was clipped by 4 bases and J by 4 bases, with 11 bases between them. Germline values: CDR1 MNHNY, CDR2 SVGAGI (reference sequence). The CDR3, as DNA: TGTGCCAGCAGTTTCCAGGGAACTTACGAGCAGTACTTC. Amino acids: CASSFQGTYEQYF.

This clone was detected once. This CDR3 reads CASSLVRGTEAFF. The CDR3 coding sequence is TGTGCCAGCAGCTTGGTCCGGGGGACTGAAGCTTTCTTT. The rearrangement uses TRBV5-5 and TRBJ1-1, with D tentatively TRBD1 (5 bases). CDR1 and CDR2 from the germline V gene are SGHKS and YYEKEE (reference sequence). The CDR3 spans 13 residues. Trimming left V 0 bases short and J 5 bases short, with 8 bases between.

The V and J genes are TRBV5-4 and TRBJ1-1; D call uncertain. Trimming stripped 7 bases from V and 0 bases from J, with 4 bases between. The CDR3 extends over 11 amino acids. Looked up from germline, CDR1 is SGHNT and CDR2 is YYREEE (reference sequence). CDR3 nucleotide sequence: TGTGCCAGCCGTCTGAACACTGAAGCTTTCTTT. Its translation: CASRLNTEAFF. Full variable domain (remainder filled in from reference TRBV5-4 and TRBJ1-1): ETGVTQSPTHLIKTRGQQVTLRCSSQSGHNTVSWYQQALGQGPQFIFQYYREEENGRGNFPPRFSGLQFPNYSSELNVNALELDDSALYLCASRLNTEAFFGQGTRLTVV.

This clone was seen more than once but under ten times. V gene TRBV7-6 combines with J gene TRBJ2-7, with TRBD2 identical over 11 bases. This CDR3 is 15 amino acids long. Trimming at V came to 5 bases and at J to 1 base, leaving 4 bases not matched to a gene. In germline, CDR1 is SGHVS, CDR2 FNYEAQ. The CDR3 DNA reads as TGTGCCAGCAGCGCCGGGACTAGCGGATCCTACGAGCAGTACTTC. Protein product: CASSAGTSGSYEQYF. The full variable domain, its missing parts supplied by reference TRBV7-6 and TRBJ2-7, is GAGVSQSPRYKVTKRGQDVALRCDPISGHVSLYWYRQALGQGPEFLTYFNYEAQQDKSGLPNDRFSAERPEGSISTLTIQRTEQRDSAMYRCASSAGTSGSYEQYFGPGTRLTVT.

CDR3 DNA: TGTGCCAGCAGTCGAACAGCGGGAGCGTCCCAAAACATTCAGTACTTC. Translated: CASSRTAGASQNIQYF. V is TRBV6-6 and J is TRBJ2-4, with 8 bases identical to TRBD2. The CDR3 spans 16 residues. V lost 5 bases to trimming and J lost 5 bases; unmatched junction nucleotides: 11. Germline values: CDR1 MNHNY, CDR2 SVGAGI (reference sequence).

The genes are TRBV7-3 and TRBJ2-3; D is unresolved. The germline V gene encodes CDR1 SGHTA and CDR2 FQGTGA. CDR3 length: 13 residues. The V gene lost 3 bases and the J gene lost 6 bases, with 10 bases spanning the gap. CDR3 in amino acids: CASSFTFGDTQYF. Written as DNA, the CDR3 is TGTGCCAGCAGCTTCACTTTTGGCGATACGCAGTATTTT.

V is TRBV19 and J is TRBJ1-1; 8 bases fit TRBD1. This CDR3 has 15 residues. Per germline, CDR1 LNHDA and CDR2 SQIVND (reference sequence). The junction had 8 bases not matched to a gene; V was cut back by 5 bases and J by 3 bases. CDR3 amino acids: CASSPTGAPHTEAFF. The CDR3 DNA reads as TGTGCCAGTAGTCCGACAGGGGCCCCCCACACTGAAGCTTTCTTT.

V and J are TRBV27 and TRBJ2-7; the match to TRBD1 covers 8 bases. The CDR3 totals 17 residues. J gave up 2 bases and V 5 bases, and 14 bases lay outside the gene matches. The germline V gene encodes CDR1 MNHEY and CDR2 SMNVEV (reference sequence). The CDR3 DNA reads as TGTGCCAGCAGTGCCCGCCCCTCCGGGACAGGAGCCTACGAGCAGTACTTC. Protein product: CASSARPSGTGAYEQYF.

The chain combines TRBV5-6 with TRBJ2-1, with 7 positions matching TRBD1. CDR3 length: 16 amino acids. The V segment lost 4 bases and the J segment 4 bases; nucleotides outside the gene matches: 11. CDR1 and CDR2 (germline): SGHDT, YYEEEE. Here the CDR3 reads CASSRGTVAKYNEQFF. The CDR3 DNA follows: TGTGCCAGCAGCCGTGGGACAGTGGCGAAATACAATGAGCAGTTCTTC.

The chain joins TRBV30 to TRBJ2-6; D uncertain. Trimming cost V 1 base and J 0 bases, with 10 bases left between them. CDR3 length: 16 amino acids. Germline V lookup: CDR1 GTSNPN, CDR2 SVGIG (reference sequence). In DNA form, the CDR3 reads TGTGCCTGGAGTGGATACTTGGGCTCTGGGGCCAACGTCCTGACTTTC. The encoded protein is CAWSGYLGSGANVLTF.

In this sample, this clone turned up a few times. Written as DNA, the CDR3 is TGTGCCAGCTCCGGGACAGGCTCTGGGGCCAACGTCCTGACTTTC. Translation: CASSGTGSGANVLTF. This sequence joins TRBV11-3 and TRBJ2-6, with 8 bases matching TRBD1. This CDR3 contains 15 residues. Germline CDR1 and CDR2: SGHNT and YENEEA. V shed 8 bases, J shed 0 bases, and the junction held 3 bases outside the gene matches.

The rearrangement joins TRBV7-2 to TRBJ1-1; D gene unclear. Germline assignment: CDR1 SGHTA and CDR2 FQGNSA. Trimming took off 5 bases at V and 2 bases at J, with 6 bases between the two ends. There are 12 residues in the CDR3. This chain's CDR3 is CASSHPNTEAFF. The CDR3 bases are TGTGCCAGCAGCCACCCCAACACTGAAGCTTTCTTT.

On this clone: At one of its ends the junction is not consistent with the germline gene, which may arise from a read error. V and J are TRBV5-1 and TRBJ2-7; D remains unclear. The germline V gene has CDR1 SGHRS and CDR2 YFSETQ. The CDR3 extends over 11 amino acids. CDR3 coding DNA: TGTGCCAGCAGCTACAACTACGAGCAGTACTTC. The encoded protein is CASSYNYEQYF.

This clone was observed a single time. The chain is built from TRBV11-2 and TRBJ2-3; 9 bases map to TRBD1. This CDR3 has 18 residues. Per the germline V gene, CDR1 is SGHAT and CDR2 is FQNNGV. V lost 3 bases and J lost 0; bases outside the gene matches: 10. CDR3 loop: CASSFGQGRSGSTDTQYF. The DNA of the CDR3 is TGTGCCAGCAGCTTCGGACAGGGGAGGAGCGGTAGCACAGATACGCAGTATTTT.